A selection of T cell receptor beta chains follows, all from one sample in a study of T cell responses to AZD1222 COVID-19 vaccine. Using immunoSEQ multiplex PCR, the repertoire was profiled, and TCRdb retains in-frame clones only, with some absent. The sample consists of roughly 130,000 clones, roughly nine tenths of them appearing once. Specimen: peripheral blood, collected on day 0 of AZD1222 vaccination. The origin of the receptors is an adult in good health. Both conserved end residues are part of each CDR3. D genes are given only for firm matches. Not all rows give a size; the values are once, few, many and, for expanded clones, a class.

d_call j_call v_call clone_size cdr3_nt cdr3_aa
- TRBJ1-4 TRBV12-3/TRBV12-4 - TGTGCCAGCAGTTTTACAGGGAATGAAAAACTGTTTTTT CASSFTGNEKLFF
TRBD2 TRBJ2-7 TRBV5-1 - TGCGCCAGCAGCTTGGCGGCTAGCGGGGGCTACGAGCAGTACTTC CASSLAASGGYEQYF
TRBD2 TRBJ2-3 TRBV7-2 - TGTGCCAGCAGCTTAGGACTAGCCGGGGATACGCAGTATTTT CASSLGLAGDTQYF
TRBD1 TRBJ2-4 TRBV7-3 - TGTGCCAGCAGTCTAGGGACAGTCAAAAACATTCAGTACTTC CASSLGTVKNIQYF
- TRBJ2-3 TRBV7-9 - TGTGCCAGCAGTCCTCCGGGAGCTAGCACAGATACGCAGTATTTT CASSPPGASTDTQYF
- TRBJ1-3 TRBV3-1/TRBV3-2 once TGTGCCAGCAGCCAAGATCGTCGCAACATATATTTT CASSQDRRNIYF
- TRBJ1-3 TRBV5-8 - TGTGCCAGCAGCTTGGTTGGTGCTGACACCATATATTTT CASSLVGADTIYF
- TRBJ2-6 TRBV19 - TGTGCCAGTAGTATTAGCATCACCCGCTCTGGGGCCAACGTCCTGACTTTC CASSISITRSGANVLTF
- TRBJ1-1 TRBV27 - TGTGCCAGCAGTTTATCTTACACGTACACTGAAGCTTTCTTT CASSLSYTYTEAFF
- TRBJ1-5 TRBV24-1 - TGTGCCACCAGTTCGGGTGAGGGGAAGGAATATAGCAATCAGCCCCAGCATTTT CATSSGEGKEYSNQPQHF
- TRBJ1-3 TRBV6-6 - TGTGCCAGCAGTTCAAACAGGGCTGGAAACACCATATATTTT CASSSNRAGNTIYF
- TRBJ2-2 TRBV10-1 - TGCGCCAGCAGTGAGTCGCACGGGGTAGGCGCCGGGGAGCTGTTTTTT CASSESHGVGAGELFF
- TRBJ2-5 TRBV15 - TGTGCCACCAGCACATCCGGGACATTGGAAGCGACCCAGTACTTC CATSTSGTLEATQYF
- TRBJ1-5 TRBV6-1 - TGTGCCAGCAGTGAAGGCGGTCAGCCCCAGCATTTT CASSEGGQPQHF
- TRBJ2-6 TRBV5-1 - TGCGCCAGCAGCTTGTGGGGGAGTGGGGCCAACGTCCTGACTTTC CASSLWGSGANVLTF
- TRBJ1-1 TRBV19 - TGTGCCAGTACGTTGAGGCAGAAGAACACTGAAGCTTTCTTT CASTLRQKNTEAFF
- TRBJ1-2 TRBV6-6 - TGTGCCAGCAGTTACGGTCCGGATGGCTACACCTTC CASSYGPDGYTF
- TRBJ1-6 TRBV30 once TGTGCCTGGAGTGTAGTGACAGGCTATAATTCACCCCTCCACTTT CAWSVVTGYNSPLHF
- TRBJ1-2 TRBV10-3 - TGTGCCATCAGTGTTGACAGAGCTTATGGCTACACCTTC CAISVDRAYGYTF
- TRBJ1-1 TRBV3-1/TRBV3-2 - TGTGCCAGCAGCCAAATGGGGGGGGACACTGAAGCTTTCTTT CASSQMGGDTEAFF
- TRBJ1-2 TRBV28 - TGTGCCAGCAGTCGGACCCGAGCTAACTATGGCTACACCTTC CASSRTRANYGYTF
- TRBJ2-3 TRBV6-5 - TGTGCCAGCACTCCTTCGGAGGGGGGGGCCTTAAGGTATTTT CASTPSEGGALRYF
TRBD2 TRBJ2-1 TRBV7-2 - TGTGCCAGCAGCTTATTAGCGGGAATGGATGAGCAGTTCTTC CASSLLAGMDEQFF
- TRBJ1-5 TRBV3-1/TRBV3-2 - TGTGCCAGCAGCCAAGGAAGGGAAGGGCCCCAGCATTTT CASSQGREGPQHF
TRBD1 TRBJ1-3 TRBV5-4 - TGTGCCAGCAGCTTCGGGACAGCCGCTGGAAACACCATATATTTT CASSFGTAAGNTIYF
TRBD1 TRBJ1-6 TRBV2 - TGTGCCAGCAGTGAGATAGGACAGGGGGAATCACCCCTCCACTTT CASSEIGQGESPLHF
- TRBJ1-1 TRBV7-3 - TGTGCCAGCAGCCCGGGAATGAACACTGAAGCTTTCTTT CASSPGMNTEAFF
TRBD2 TRBJ2-3 TRBV5-1 - TGCGCCAGCTCGCGTCAAGCGGGAGGTAGCACAGATACGCAGTATTTT CASSRQAGGSTDTQYF
- TRBJ1-5 TRBV3-1/TRBV3-2 few TGTGCCAGCAGCCAAGCAGGGGAAGGCAATCAGCCCCAGCATTTT CASSQAGEGNQPQHF
TRBD1 TRBJ2-7 TRBV19 - TGTGCCAGTAGCCCCCGGGACAGGGGCAACGAGCAGTACTTC CASSPRDRGNEQYF
- TRBJ1-6 TRBV30 - TGTGCCTGGAGCCCAGCTAGCTCCTATAATTCACCCCTCCACTTT CAWSPASSYNSPLHF
TRBD1 TRBJ1-4 TRBV3-1/TRBV3-2 - TGTGCCAGCAGCCTACAGGGGGATTGGGAAAAACTGTTTTTT CASSLQGDWEKLFF
- TRBJ1-2 TRBV4-1 - TGCGCCAGCAGCCACCAAGTGGTGGGGGGCGGCTATGGCTACACCTTC CASSHQVVGGGYGYTF
- TRBJ2-2 TRBV18 - TGTGCCAGCTCACCACGGAAAGGTGGGGACACCGGGGAGCTGTTTTTT CASSPRKGGDTGELFF
- TRBJ1-2 TRBV10-1 - TGCGCCAGCAGTGAGAGACTGGGCTATGGCTACACCTTC CASSERLGYGYTF
- TRBJ1-5 TRBV21-1 - TGTGCCAGCAGTCTCCCGGGACAGGGGGCTGATCAGCCCCAGCATTTT CASSLPGQGADQPQHF
- TRBJ2-2 TRBV4-1 - TGCGCCAGCAGCCAAGACCCGGGATCGACCGGGGAGCTGTTTTTT CASSQDPGSTGELFF
- TRBJ1-2 TRBV28 - TGTGCCAGCAGTTTAGCGCCCGTCTCCGGCTACACCTTC CASSLAPVSGYTF
- TRBJ1-2 TRBV9 once TGTGCCAGCAGCCGTTCGGACAGCCGCTACACCTTC CASSRSDSRYTF
- TRBJ1-2 TRBV4-3 few TGCGCCAGCAGCCAAGATATTGGCGATAGCTACACCTTC CASSQDIGDSYTF
- TRBJ2-7 TRBV6-5 - TGTGCCAGCAGTTATGGTGCGGAGCAGTACTTC CASSYGAEQYF
- TRBJ1-1 TRBV3-1/TRBV3-2 - TGTGCCAGCAGCCAAGATAACAGCAACACTGAAGCTTTCTTT CASSQDNSNTEAFF
TRBD1 TRBJ1-1 TRBV7-9 few TGTGCCAGCAGCTCAGGGGACAGGCACACTGAAGCTTTCTTT CASSSGDRHTEAFF
- TRBJ1-5 TRBV6-6 - TGTGCCAGCAGTTACCAGAGGGGTCAGCCCCAGCATTTT CASSYQRGQPQHF
TRBD1 TRBJ1-6 TRBV6-6 once TGTGCCAGCAGTCTTTTTTCTCCGGGACAGGGGGTTTCACCCCTCCACTTT CASSLFSPGQGVSPLHF
TRBD1 TRBJ1-1 TRBV5-6 - TGTGCCAGCAGCCCAAGGACAGGGTGGGTTCTCACTGAAGCTTTCTTT CASSPRTGWVLTEAFF
TRBD1 TRBJ1-2 TRBV18 - TGTGCCAGCTCCCGGGACAGGGGCGATGGCTACACCTTC CASSRDRGDGYTF
- TRBJ1-1 TRBV5-1 - TGCGCCAGCAGCGCGGACAGTGAAGCTTTCTTT CASSADSEAFF
- TRBJ1-2 TRBV7-3 - TGTGCCAGCAGCATGGGGAACTATGGCTACACCTTC CASSMGNYGYTF
TRBD1 TRBJ1-1 TRBV19 - TGTGCCAGTAGTGGAAGGGACAGGGGAAGGAACACTGAAGCTTTCTTT CASSGRDRGRNTEAFF